This T cell receptor beta chain stems from a study of cytomegalovirus exposure and HLA in healthy donors. The J segment lost 7 bases and the V segment lost 6 bases, leaving 3 bases of the junction unmatched. This CDR3 contains 14 residues. The germline V gene has CDR1 LGHNT and CDR2 FRNRAP. Findings and caveats of the study: TCR beta V- and J-gene trimming, according to a later analysis, was linked to a missense DCLRE1C variant.

Amplification used 60 Vbeta primers and 13 Jbeta primers. Generated by immunoSEQ multiplex PCR, the TCRdb table keeps only in-frame clones and is missing some. The sample has approximately 100,000 clones, 76% seen once; the top ten hold about a tenth. A remark on this clone: The target antigen is unknown.

Sequencing was performed on PBMCs. The chain recombines TRBV12-5 with TRBJ1-6; 10 nucleotides agree with TRBD1. The source of this sequence is a woman younger than 30 in good health and CMV-seropositive. The CDR3 is CASGLTGGNSPLHF. DNA of the CDR3: TGTGCTAGTGGGTTGACAGGGGGCAATTCACCCCTCCACTTT. Full variable domain (outside the CDR3, taken from reference TRBV12-5 and TRBJ1-6): DARVTQTPRHKVTEMGQEVTMRCQPILGHNTVFWYRQTMMQGLELLAYFRNRAPLDDSGMPKDRFSAEMPDATLATLKIQPSEPRDSAVYFCASGLTGGNSPLHFGNGTRLTVT.